A selection of T cell receptor beta chains follows, all from one sample in a study of blood T cell repertoires in COVID-19. TCRdb's table, derived via immunoSEQ multiplex PCR, lists solely in-frame clones and lacks some. The sample gives tens of thousands of clones, roughly 80% of which show up once; about 10% is in the top ten. The sample comprised peripheral blood. The receptors come from a human donor in a cohort sampled during active COVID-19. Both conserved end residues are part of each CDR3. D genes are given only for firm matches. Only some rows state a clone size, as once, few, many or a class for expanded clones.

j_call | v_call | d_call | clone_size | cdr3_nt | cdr3_aa
TRBJ2-5 | TRBV4-3 | . | . | TGCGCCAGCAGCCAACGCCCGGACACAACCCACCAAGAGACCCAGTACTTC | CASSQRPDTTHQETQYF
TRBJ1-5 | TRBV30 | TRBD1 | few | TGTGCCTGGAGTTCCGGGACAGGGGTGGATCAGCCCCAGCATTTT | CAWSSGTGVDQPQHF
TRBJ1-5 | TRBV2 | TRBD1 | . | TGTGCCAGCAGCCCTAGTCGGGGGACAGGGAACAATCAGCCCCAGCATTTT | CASSPSRGTGNNQPQHF
TRBJ2-7 | TRBV19 | TRBD2 | . | TGTGCCAGTAGGACTTCAATGGGGGCTAGCGGGGGGAAGCCCTACGAGCAGTACTTC | CASRTSMGASGGKPYEQYF
TRBJ2-3 | TRBV28 | . | . | TGTGCCAGCAGTTCCTCAGGGACAGATACGCAGTATTTT | CASSSSGTDTQYF
TRBJ1-6 | TRBV27 | . | . | TGTGCCAGCAAAGACTTCTCCAGCTCCTATAATTCACCCCTCCACTTT | CASKDFSSSYNSPLHF
TRBJ2-7 | TRBV20-1 | . | . | TGCAGTGCTAGAGCGGAGTCCGAGCAGTACTTC | CSARAESEQYF
TRBJ2-7 | TRBV5-1 | TRBD2 | . | TGCGCCAGCAGCTTCGGGGGGGCTTTGAACGAGCAGTACTTC | CASSFGGALNEQYF
TRBJ1-2 | TRBV5-8 | . | . | TGTGCCAGCAGCTGGAACAGGGCAGGAGGCTACACCTTC | CASSWNRAGGYTF
TRBJ1-1 | TRBV10-3 | . | . | TGTGCCATCAGTGAGAGCGGGGAAGTTGAAGCTTTCTTT | CAISESGEVEAFF
TRBJ1-2 | TRBV28 | TRBD1 | . | TGTGCCAGCAGTTTATTGGTCGGGGGACAGGACGGCTATGGCTACACCTTC | CASSLLVGGQDGYGYTF
TRBJ2-1 | TRBV7-2 | TRBD2 | once | TGTGCCAGCAGTGCCACTAGCGGGGTATACAATGAGCAGTTCTTC | CASSATSGVYNEQFF
TRBJ2-5 | TRBV10-3 | TRBD1 | . | TGTGCCATCAGACCGGGACAGGGGCTGCAAGAGACCCAGTACTTC | CAIRPGQGLQETQYF
TRBJ1-6 | TRBV4-2 | TRBD1 | . | TGTGCCAGCAGCCAAGGGACAGGCCCCCTGGGTAATTCACCCCTCCACTTT | CASSQGTGPLGNSPLHF
TRBJ2-7 | TRBV30 | TRBD1 | . | TGTGCCTGGAGTATGGGACAGGGGTTTTCTGAGCAGTACTTC | CAWSMGQGFSEQYF
TRBJ1-3 | TRBV7-2 | . | . | TGTGCCAGCAGCTTCGACGGAGACTCTGGAAACACCATATATTTT | CASSFDGDSGNTIYF
TRBJ2-6 | TRBV19 | . | . | TGTGCCAGTAGTGACATTAGGCTCCCCAAGCCTGGGGCCAACGTCCTGACTTTC | CASSDIRLPKPGANVLTF
TRBJ1-1 | TRBV5-1 | TRBD1 | . | TGCGCCAGCAGCAGAACCGGCGGACAGGGGAACACTGAAGCTTTCTTT | CASSRTGGQGNTEAFF
TRBJ1-4 | TRBV7-2 | . | . | TGTGCCAGCAGCATAACCGGGGGTGAAAAACTGTTTTTT | CASSITGGEKLFF
TRBJ2-7 | TRBV4-2 | TRBD2 | . | TGTGCCAGCAGCCGGACTAGCGGGGGCTCCTACGAGCAGTACTTC | CASSRTSGGSYEQYF
TRBJ1-5 | TRBV5-1 | . | . | TGCGCCAGCAGCTTGGAGGGGATAAATCAGCCCCAGCATTTT | CASSLEGINQPQHF
TRBJ1-2 | TRBV6-6 | TRBD1 | . | TGTGCCAGCAGTCCGGGACAGTATGGCTACACCTTC | CASSPGQYGYTF
TRBJ2-2 | TRBV5-5 | . | . | TGTGCCAGCAGCTTAAGCCCGTCGGGCACCGGGGAGCTGTTTTTT | CASSLSPSGTGELFF
TRBJ2-7 | TRBV19 | TRBD1 | once | TGTGCCAGTAGTCTCCGGACAGGGGGAGCCTACGAGCAGTACTTC | CASSLRTGGAYEQYF
TRBJ2-1 | TRBV7-2 | . | . | TGTGCCAGCAGCTTAGTAGCGAGCTCCTACAATGAGCAGTTCTTC | CASSLVASSYNEQFF
TRBJ1-3 | TRBV6-5 | . | . | TGTGCCAGCACCAAACCGGGCTCTGGAAACACCATATATTTT | CASTKPGSGNTIYF
TRBJ1-5 | TRBV28 | . | . | TGTGCCAGCAGTTTTCCCCACCCTCCCACGGGAACGGGCAATCAGCCCCAGCATTTT | CASSFPHPPTGTGNQPQHF
TRBJ1-1 | TRBV11-3 | . | . | TGTGCCAGCAGCGGCAACAGGGCCCCAATGAACACTGAAGCTTTCTTT | CASSGNRAPMNTEAFF
TRBJ1-3 | TRBV7-6 | . | . | TGTGCCAGCAGCCTGAGTCGTAACTCTGGAAACACCATATATTTT | CASSLSRNSGNTIYF
TRBJ1-1 | TRBV7-9 | TRBD1 | . | TGTGCCAGCAGCCGGGGGACAGGCTTTATGAACACTGAAGCTTTCTTT | CASSRGTGFMNTEAFF
TRBJ2-3 | TRBV6-5 | TRBD2 | . | TGTGCCAGCAGTTCCTGGACTAGCGGCACAGATACGCAGTATTTT | CASSSWTSGTDTQYF
TRBJ1-4 | TRBV2 | TRBD1 | . | TGTGCCAGCAGTACAGGGGTTTTAGATGAAAAACTGTTTTTT | CASSTGVLDEKLFF
TRBJ1-5 | TRBV15 | TRBD1 | . | TGTGCCACCAGCAGAGACAGGGGGATTGGCGGCAATCAGCCCCAGCATTTT | CATSRDRGIGGNQPQHF
TRBJ2-1 | TRBV6-5 | . | . | TGTGCCAGCAGTTACTCTCTATACAATGAGCAGTTCTTC | CASSYSLYNEQFF
TRBJ2-5 | TRBV7-2 | TRBD2 | . | TGTGCCAGCAGCGATAAGTCTAGCGGGGCTTGGGAGACCCAGTACTTC | CASSDKSSGAWETQYF
TRBJ2-7 | TRBV4-1 | TRBD1 | . | TGCGCCAGCAGCAACAGGGACAGGGGTTACGAGCAGTACTTC | CASSNRDRGYEQYF
TRBJ2-7 | TRBV20-1 | . | . | TGCAGTGCTAGAGATCAATCGACAGCCCGCTTC | CSARDQSTARF
TRBJ1-2 | TRBV19 | TRBD1 | . | TGTGCCAGTAGTAAAGACAGGGTTGGTGGCTACACCTTC | CASSKDRVGGYTF
TRBJ1-5 | TRBV5-6 | . | . | TGTGCCAGCACCGGGTCAGGGTTGAATCAGCCCCAGCATTTT | CASTGSGLNQPQHF
TRBJ1-2 | TRBV28 | . | . | TGTGCCAGCTCCGTTGGGACAAAATCCTATGGCTACACCTTC | CASSVGTKSYGYTF
TRBJ1-6 | TRBV30 | . | . | TGTGCCTGGAGTGTATCGGGGTGGATTTCACCCCTCCACTTT | CAWSVSGWISPLHF
TRBJ1-2 | TRBV6-5 | TRBD1 | . | TGTGCCAGCAGTCGGACGAGGGGGCATGGCTACACCTTC | CASSRTRGHGYTF
TRBJ2-7 | TRBV5-1 | TRBD2 | . | TGCGCCAGCAGCTTGATACTAGCGGGGGAGCAGTACTTC | CASSLILAGEQYF
TRBJ2-7 | TRBV5-6 | . | once | TGTGCCAGCAGCTTGGCATCGGGGGACCTTGACTACGAGCAGTACTTC | CASSLASGDLDYEQYF
TRBJ2-7 | TRBV5-1 | TRBD1 | few | TGCGCCAGCAGCGTGGGACAGGATGCCTACGAGCAGTACTTC | CASSVGQDAYEQYF
TRBJ1-5 | TRBV27 | TRBD1 | . | TGTGCCAGCAGTTCCCTCCAGGGGGATCAGCCCCAGCATTTT | CASSSLQGDQPQHF
TRBJ1-4 | TRBV28 | . | . | TGTGCCAGCAGCCATCGGTCTGCTAATGAAAAACTGTTTTTT | CASSHRSANEKLFF
TRBJ1-6 | TRBV6-4 | . | . | TGTGCCAGCAGGAACTCCCCCATTTGGTCACCCCTCCACTTT | CASRNSPIWSPLHF
TRBJ2-3 | TRBV7-6 | TRBD1 | . | TGTGCCAGCAGCTACTCCGGGACAGGGGGTACGCAGTATTTT | CASSYSGTGGTQYF
TRBJ2-5 | TRBV7-9 | . | few | TGTGCCAGCAGCTCTACAGAGACCCAGTACTTC | CASSSTETQYF
TRBJ2-7 | TRBV7-9 | . | . | TGTGCCAGCAGCTTAGCGTGGTCGGCAGGGTTGTACGAGCAGTACTTC | CASSLAWSAGLYEQYF
TRBJ2-7 | TRBV10-3 | TRBD1 | once | TGTGCCATCAGGCCCGGAACAGGGGAGTTTGCCGAGCAGTACTTC | CAIRPGTGEFAEQYF
TRBJ1-4 | TRBV9 | . | few | TGTGCCAGCAGCCCAAGGGGCGGGGTCAATGAAAAACTGTTTTTT | CASSPRGGVNEKLFF
TRBJ2-7 | TRBV7-9 | . | . | TGTGCCAGCAGCCGAGTAATAAACTACGAGCAGTACTTC | CASSRVINYEQYF
TRBJ1-3 | TRBV18 | . | . | TGTGCCAGCTCACCAAATTCCGGGGGAGACACCATATATTTT | CASSPNSGGDTIYF